The entry that follows covers one TCR beta chain sequence. The target antigen is unknown. This record belongs to a study of vaccination and CD4 T cells after COVID-19. Study overall: Subjects got two shots of BNT162b2 or mRNA-1273 vaccine.

Germline loops: CDR1 SGHVS, CDR2 FNYEAQ. The germline V and J ends were trimmed by 1 base and 4 bases, with 8 bases remaining between them. This CDR3 region has 14 residues. TCRdb analysed the PCR reads with MiXCR anew, one entry per CDR3 protein. The data show 21,000 or so distinct CDR3 sequences, around 60% seen once. Study results and limitations: Post-vaccination reactive clonotypes (median around 40) did not differ significantly from post-infection (more than 20).

The sequence was obtained from a human donor who had recovered from COVID-19. The chain couples TRBV7-6 to TRBJ1-5; D remains ambiguous. This specimen consisted of CD4+ T cells from blood, obtained before SARS-CoV-2 vaccination. CDR3 nucleotides: TGTGCCAGCAGCTTAGGCCCCATTAATCAGCCCCAGCATTTT. It codes for CASSLGPINQPQHF. Combining the CDR3 with reference TRBV7-6 and TRBJ1-5 gives the whole variable domain GAGVSQSPRYKVTKRGQDVALRCDPISGHVSLYWYRQALGQGPEFLTYFNYEAQQDKSGLPNDRFSAERPEGSISTLTIQRTEQRDSAMYRCASSLGPINQPQHFGDGTRLSIL.